The rows below give T cell receptor beta chains drawn from one sample of a study of identical twins. TCRdb re-called the 5' RACE reads with MiXCR, one entry per CDR3 protein. The sample has around 220,000 distinct CDR3 sequences, over 9.5% seen once. The material sequenced was memory T cells sorted from blood. These receptors all stem from a man aged 50 or older in good health. Both conserved end residues are part of each CDR3. A D gene is named only where the DNA matches it firmly. Size values are once, few and many counts, or a class for expanded clones, and some rows have none.

.	TRBJ1-2	TRBV7-9	.	CASSLAGSNGYTF	TGTGCCAGCAGCTTAGCAGGATCGAATGGCTACACCTTC
.	TRBJ1-1	TRBV5-1	.	CASSPRPSFMNTEAFF	TGCGCCAGCAGCCCGCGCCCATCTTTCATGAACACTGAAGCTTTCTTT
.	TRBJ1-1	TRBV12-3/TRBV12-4	many	CASSSTLLEGWVTEAFF	TGTGCCAGCAGTTCGACGCTGTTGGAGGGATGGGTCACTGAAGCTTTCTTT
.	TRBJ2-2	TRBV5-6	.	CASSLAPGLNTGELFF	TGTGCCAGCAGCTTGGCTCCGGGACTGAACACCGGGGAGCTGTTTTTT
.	TRBJ1-4	TRBV4-1	many	CASSFGGAQVNEKLFF	TGCGCCAGCAGCTTCGGAGGGGCGCAGGTAAATGAAAAACTGTTTTTT
.	TRBJ2-6	TRBV7-2	many	CASSSTLSGANVLTF	TGTGCCAGCAGCTCGACGCTCTCTGGGGCCAACGTCCTGACTTTC
TRBD2	TRBJ2-4	TRBV10-3	.	CATASGRANIQYF	TGTGCCACCGCAAGCGGGAGGGCCAACATTCAGTACTTC
.	TRBJ2-1	TRBV7-2	few	CASRESRGEQFF	TGTGCCAGCAGAGAATCACGAGGTGAGCAGTTCTTC
TRBD1	TRBJ2-5	TRBV29-1	many	CSVEAGGKTQYF	TGCAGCGTTGAGGCAGGGGGCAAGACCCAGTACTTC
.	TRBJ2-2	TRBV10-3	many	CAISEGTGKPGELFF	TGTGCCATCAGTGAGGGGACGGGGAAACCCGGGGAGCTGTTTTTT
.	TRBJ2-3	TRBV12-3/TRBV12-4	few	CASSLTGAYTDTQYF	TGTGCCAGCAGTTTGACAGGAGCCTACACAGATACGCAGTATTTT
.	TRBJ2-7	TRBV20-1	.	CSAREGGQLSEGQCF	TGCAGTGCTAGAGAAGGCGGACAGCTCTCGGAGGGGCAGTGCTTC